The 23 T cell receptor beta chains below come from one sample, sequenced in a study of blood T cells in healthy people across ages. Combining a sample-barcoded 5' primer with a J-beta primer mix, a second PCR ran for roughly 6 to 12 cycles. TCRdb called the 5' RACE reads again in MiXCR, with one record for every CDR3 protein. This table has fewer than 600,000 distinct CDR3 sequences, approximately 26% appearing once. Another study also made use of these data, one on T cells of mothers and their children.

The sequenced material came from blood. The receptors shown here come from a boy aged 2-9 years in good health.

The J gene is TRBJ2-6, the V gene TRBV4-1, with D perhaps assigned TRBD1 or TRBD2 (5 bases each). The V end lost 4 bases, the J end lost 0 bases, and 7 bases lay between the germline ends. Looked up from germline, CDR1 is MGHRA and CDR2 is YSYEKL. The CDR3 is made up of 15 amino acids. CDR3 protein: CASSRGSSGANVLTF. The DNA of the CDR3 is TGCGCCAGCAGCCGGGGGAGCTCTGGGGCCAACGTCCTGACTTTC.

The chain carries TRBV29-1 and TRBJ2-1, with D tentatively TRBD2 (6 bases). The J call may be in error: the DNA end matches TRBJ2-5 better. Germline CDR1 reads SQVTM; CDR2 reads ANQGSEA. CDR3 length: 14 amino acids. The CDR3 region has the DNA TGCAGCGTTTCAGGGATAGGGGCGGGGGAGACCCAGTACTTC. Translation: CSVSGIGAGETQYF.

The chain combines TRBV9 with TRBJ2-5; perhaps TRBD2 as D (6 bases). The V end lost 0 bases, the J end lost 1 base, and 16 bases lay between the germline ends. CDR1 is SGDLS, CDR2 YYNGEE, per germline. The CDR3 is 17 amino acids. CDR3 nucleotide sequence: TGTGCCAGCAGCGTAGAGGTGGGGGGAGGCTTCCAAGAGACCCAGTACTTC. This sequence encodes CASSVEVGGGFQETQYF.

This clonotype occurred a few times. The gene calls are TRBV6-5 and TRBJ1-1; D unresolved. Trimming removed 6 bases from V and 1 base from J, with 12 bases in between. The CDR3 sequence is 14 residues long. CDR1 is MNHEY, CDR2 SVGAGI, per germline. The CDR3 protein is CASSLFGKNTEAFF. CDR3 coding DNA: TGTGCCAGCAGCCTCTTTGGAAAGAACACTGAAGCTTTCTTT.

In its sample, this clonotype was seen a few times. The CDR3 region has the DNA TGTGCCACCAGTGCGGACCCCAGCACAGATACGCAGTATTTT. Protein: CATSADPSTDTQYF. V and J are TRBV24-1 and TRBJ2-3; D is undetermined. Germline assignment: CDR1 KGHDR and CDR2 SFDVKD. There are 14 residues in the CDR3. V dropped 5 bases and J dropped 0 bases, with 8 bases sitting between them.

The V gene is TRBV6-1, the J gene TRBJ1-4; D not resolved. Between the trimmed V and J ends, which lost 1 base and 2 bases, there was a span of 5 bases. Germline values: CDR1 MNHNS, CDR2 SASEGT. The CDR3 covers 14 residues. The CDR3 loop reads CASSEGWTNEKLFF. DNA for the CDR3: TGTGCCAGCAGTGAAGGGTGGACTAATGAAAAACTGTTTTTT.

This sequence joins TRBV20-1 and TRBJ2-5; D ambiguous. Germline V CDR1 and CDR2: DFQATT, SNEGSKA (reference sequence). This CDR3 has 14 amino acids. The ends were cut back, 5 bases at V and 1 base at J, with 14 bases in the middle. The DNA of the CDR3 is TGCAGTGCTCAAGCCCGTAGTTTCCAAGAGACCCAGTACTTC. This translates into CSAQARSFQETQYF.

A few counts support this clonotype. CDR3 nucleotides: TGTGCCAGCAGTTTAGAGGGCACAGACTTCAATGAGCAGTTCTTC. This codes for CASSLEGTDFNEQFF. J is TRBJ2-5 and V is TRBV12-3 or TRBV12-4; D is undetermined. The assigned J gene may be wrong: the sequence end matches TRBJ2-1 better. CDR3 length: 15 residues.

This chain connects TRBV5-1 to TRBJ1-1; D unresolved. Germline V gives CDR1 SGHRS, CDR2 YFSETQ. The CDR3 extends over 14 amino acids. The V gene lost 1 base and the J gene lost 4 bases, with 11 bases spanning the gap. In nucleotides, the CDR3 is TGCGCCAGCAGCTTGTCTGACGGTCCCACTGAAGCTTTCTTT. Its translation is CASSLSDGPTEAFF.

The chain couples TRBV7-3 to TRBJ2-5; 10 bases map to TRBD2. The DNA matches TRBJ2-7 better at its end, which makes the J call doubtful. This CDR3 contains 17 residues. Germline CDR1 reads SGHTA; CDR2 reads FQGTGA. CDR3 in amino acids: CASGTTFSGGPSYEQYF. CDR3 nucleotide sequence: TGTGCCAGCGGCACGACTTTTAGCGGGGGGCCTTCCTACGAGCAGTACTTC.

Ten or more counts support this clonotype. The CDR3 region is CASNPSGTLQETQYF. CDR3 nucleotides: TGTGCCAGCAACCCAAGCGGGACCCTGCAAGAGACCCAGTACTTC. The V gene is TRBV7-2, the J gene TRBJ2-5; TRBD2 aligns across 7 bases. V lost 7 bases and J lost 2; bases outside the gene matches: 10. The CDR3 runs to 15 residues. Germline values: CDR1 SGHTA, CDR2 FQGNSA.

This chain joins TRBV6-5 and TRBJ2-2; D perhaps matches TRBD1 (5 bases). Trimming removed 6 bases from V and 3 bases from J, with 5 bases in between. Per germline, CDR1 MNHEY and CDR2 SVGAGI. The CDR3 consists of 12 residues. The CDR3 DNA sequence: TGTGCCAGCAGCAGGGACACCGGGGAGCTGTTTTTT. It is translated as CASSRDTGELFF.

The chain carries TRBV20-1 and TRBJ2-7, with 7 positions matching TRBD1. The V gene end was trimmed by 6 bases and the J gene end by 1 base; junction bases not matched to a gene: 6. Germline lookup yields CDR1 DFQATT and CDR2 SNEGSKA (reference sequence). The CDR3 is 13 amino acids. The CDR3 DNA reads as TGCAGTGCGGATCGGGACAGATCCTACGAGCAGTACTTC. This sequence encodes CSADRDRSYEQYF.

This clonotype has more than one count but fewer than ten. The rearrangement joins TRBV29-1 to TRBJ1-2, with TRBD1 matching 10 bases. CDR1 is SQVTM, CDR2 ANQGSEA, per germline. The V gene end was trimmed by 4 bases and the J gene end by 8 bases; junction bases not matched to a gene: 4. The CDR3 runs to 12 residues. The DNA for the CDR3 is TGCAGCGTTGGACAGGGGGCTGGAGGCTACACCTTC. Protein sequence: CSVGQGAGGYTF.

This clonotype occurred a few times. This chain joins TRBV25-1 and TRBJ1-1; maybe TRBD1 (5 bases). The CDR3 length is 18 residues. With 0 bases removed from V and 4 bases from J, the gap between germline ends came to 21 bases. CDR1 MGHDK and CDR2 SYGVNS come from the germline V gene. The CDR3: CASSEYESGGQGSTEAFF. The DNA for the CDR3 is TGTGCCAGCAGTGAATACGAGAGTGGTGGGCAGGGAAGCACTGAAGCTTTCTTT. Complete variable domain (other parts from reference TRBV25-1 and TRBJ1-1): EADIYQTPRYLVIGTGKKITLECSQTMGHDKMYWYQQDPGMELHLIHYSYGVNSTEKGDLSSESTVSRIRTEHFPLTLESARPSHTSQYLCASSEYESGGQGSTEAFFGQGTRLTVV.

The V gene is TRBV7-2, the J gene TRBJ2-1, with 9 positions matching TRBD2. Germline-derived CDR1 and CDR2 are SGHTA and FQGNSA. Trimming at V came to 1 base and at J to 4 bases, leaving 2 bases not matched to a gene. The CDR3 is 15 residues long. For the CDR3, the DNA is TGTGCCAGCAGCTTAGATCTAGCGGGGTACAATGAGCAGTTCTTC. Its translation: CASSLDLAGYNEQFF. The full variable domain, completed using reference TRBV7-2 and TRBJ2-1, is GAGVSQSPSNKVTEKGKDVELRCDPISGHTALYWYRQSLGQGLEFLIYFQGNSAPDKSGLPSDRFSAERTGGSVSTLTIQRTQQEDSAVYLCASSLDLAGYNEQFFGPGTRLTVL.

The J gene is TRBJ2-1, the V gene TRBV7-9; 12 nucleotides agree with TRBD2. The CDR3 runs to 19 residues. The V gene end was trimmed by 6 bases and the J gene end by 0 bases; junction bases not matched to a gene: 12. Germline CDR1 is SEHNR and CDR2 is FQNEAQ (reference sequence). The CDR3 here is CASSLDTSGGQSSYNEQFF. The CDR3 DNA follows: TGTGCCAGCAGTCTGGACACTAGCGGGGGGCAGAGCTCCTACAATGAGCAGTTCTTC.

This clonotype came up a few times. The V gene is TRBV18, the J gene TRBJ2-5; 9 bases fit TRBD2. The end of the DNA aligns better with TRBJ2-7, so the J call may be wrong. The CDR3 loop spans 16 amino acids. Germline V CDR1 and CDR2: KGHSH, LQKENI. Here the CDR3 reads CASSRQPGLAPYEQYF. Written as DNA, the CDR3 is TGTGCCAGCTCACGTCAGCCGGGACTAGCCCCCTACGAGCAGTACTTC.

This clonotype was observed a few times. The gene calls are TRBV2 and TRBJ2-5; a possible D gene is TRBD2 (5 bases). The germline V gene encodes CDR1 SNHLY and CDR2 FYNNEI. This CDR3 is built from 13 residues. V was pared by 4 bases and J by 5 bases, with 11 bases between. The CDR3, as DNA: TGTGCCAGCAGTGTCGGGGTACGCGAGACCCAGTACTTC. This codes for CASSVGVRETQYF.

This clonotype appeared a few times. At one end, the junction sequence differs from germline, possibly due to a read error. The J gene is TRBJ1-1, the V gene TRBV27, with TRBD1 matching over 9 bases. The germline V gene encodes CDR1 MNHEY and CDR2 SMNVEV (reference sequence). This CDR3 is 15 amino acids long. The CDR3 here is CAGSPQGQGSPEAFF. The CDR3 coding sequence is TGTGCCGGCAGTCCTCAGGGACAGGGTTCGCCTGAAGCTTTCTTT.

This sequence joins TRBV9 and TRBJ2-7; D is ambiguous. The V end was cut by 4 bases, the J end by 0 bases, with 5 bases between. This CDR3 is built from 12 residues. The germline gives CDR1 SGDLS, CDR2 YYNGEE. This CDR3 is CASSSHSYEQYF. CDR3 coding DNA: TGTGCCAGCAGCTCTCACTCCTACGAGCAGTACTTC.

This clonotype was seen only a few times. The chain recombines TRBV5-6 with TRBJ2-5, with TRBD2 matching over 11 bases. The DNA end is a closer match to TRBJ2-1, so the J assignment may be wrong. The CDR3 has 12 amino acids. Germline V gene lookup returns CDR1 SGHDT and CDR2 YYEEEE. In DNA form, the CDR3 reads TGTGCCAGCAGCTTACTAGCGGGAGTGCAGTTCTTC. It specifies CASSLLAGVQFF.

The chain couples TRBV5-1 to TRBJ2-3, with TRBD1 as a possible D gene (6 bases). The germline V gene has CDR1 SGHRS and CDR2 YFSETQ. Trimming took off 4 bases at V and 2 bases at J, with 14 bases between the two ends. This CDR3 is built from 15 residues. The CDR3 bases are TGCGCCAGCAGCAATGACAGGAGAAACACAGATACGCAGTATTTT. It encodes CASSNDRRNTDTQYF. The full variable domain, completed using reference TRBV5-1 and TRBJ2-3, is KAGVTQTPRYLIKTRGQQVTLSCSPISGHRSVSWYQQTPGQGLQFLFEYFSETQRNKGNFPGRFSGRQFSNSRSEMNVSTLELGDSALYLCASSNDRRNTDTQYFGPGTRLTVL.